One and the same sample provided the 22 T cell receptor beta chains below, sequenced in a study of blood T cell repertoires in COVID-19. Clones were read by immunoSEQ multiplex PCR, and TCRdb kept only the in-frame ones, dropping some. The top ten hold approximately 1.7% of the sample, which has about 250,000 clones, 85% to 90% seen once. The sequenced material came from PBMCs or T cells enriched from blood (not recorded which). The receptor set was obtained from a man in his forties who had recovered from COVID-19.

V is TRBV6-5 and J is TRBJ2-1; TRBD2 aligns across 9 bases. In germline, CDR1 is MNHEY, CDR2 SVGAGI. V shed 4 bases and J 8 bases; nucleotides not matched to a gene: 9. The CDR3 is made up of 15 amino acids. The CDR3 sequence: CASSSPGLALHEQFF. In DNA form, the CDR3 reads TGTGCCAGCAGTTCTCCGGGACTAGCCCTCCATGAGCAGTTCTTC.

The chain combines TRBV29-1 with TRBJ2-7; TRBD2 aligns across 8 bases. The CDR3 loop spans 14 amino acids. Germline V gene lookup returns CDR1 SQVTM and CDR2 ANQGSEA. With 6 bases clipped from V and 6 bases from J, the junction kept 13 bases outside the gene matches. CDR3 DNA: TGCAGCGTCGCCGGGACTAGTTTATCGGGCGAGCAGTACTTC. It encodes CSVAGTSLSGEQYF.

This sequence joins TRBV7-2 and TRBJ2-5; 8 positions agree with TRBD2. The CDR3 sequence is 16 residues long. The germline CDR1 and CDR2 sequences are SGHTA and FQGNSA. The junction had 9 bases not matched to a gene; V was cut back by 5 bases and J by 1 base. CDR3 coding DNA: TGTGCCAGCAGCCACGCAGCGGGGGCCCTCCAAGAGACCCAGTACTTC. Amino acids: CASSHAAGALQETQYF. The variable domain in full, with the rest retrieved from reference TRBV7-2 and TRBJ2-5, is GAGVSQSPSNKVTEKGKDVELRCDPISGHTALYWYRQSLGQGLEFLIYFQGNSAPDKSGLPSDRFSAERTGGSVSTLTIQRTQQEDSAVYLCASSHAAGALQETQYFGPGTRLLVL.

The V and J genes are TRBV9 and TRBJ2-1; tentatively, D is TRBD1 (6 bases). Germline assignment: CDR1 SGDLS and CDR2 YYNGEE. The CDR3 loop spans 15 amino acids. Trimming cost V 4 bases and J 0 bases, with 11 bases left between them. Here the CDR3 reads CASSTTGSSYNEQFF. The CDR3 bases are TGTGCCAGCAGCACCACAGGGAGCTCCTACAATGAGCAGTTCTTC.

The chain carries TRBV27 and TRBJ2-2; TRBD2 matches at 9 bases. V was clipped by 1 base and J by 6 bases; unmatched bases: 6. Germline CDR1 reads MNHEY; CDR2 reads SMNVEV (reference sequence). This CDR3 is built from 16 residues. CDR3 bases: TGTGCCAGCAGTTTATTAACTAGCGGGCTGGCCGGGGAGCTGTTTTTT. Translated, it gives CASSLLTSGLAGELFF.

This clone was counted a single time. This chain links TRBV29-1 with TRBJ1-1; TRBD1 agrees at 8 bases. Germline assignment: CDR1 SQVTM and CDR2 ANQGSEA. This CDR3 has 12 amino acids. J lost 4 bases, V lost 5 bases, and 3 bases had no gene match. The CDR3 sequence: CSVWTGRTEAFF. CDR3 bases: TGCAGCGTTTGGACAGGGCGCACTGAAGCTTTCTTT.

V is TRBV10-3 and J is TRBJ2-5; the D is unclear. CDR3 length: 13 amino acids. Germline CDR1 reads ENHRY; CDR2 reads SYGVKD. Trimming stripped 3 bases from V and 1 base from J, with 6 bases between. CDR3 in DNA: TGTGCCATCAGTGACTCCGGCCAAGAGACCCAGTACTTC. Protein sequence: CAISDSGQETQYF.

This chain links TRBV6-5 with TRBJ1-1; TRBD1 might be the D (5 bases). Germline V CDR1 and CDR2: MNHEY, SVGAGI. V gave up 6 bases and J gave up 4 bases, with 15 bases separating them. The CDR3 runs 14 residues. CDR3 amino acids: CASRKTGDRTEAFF. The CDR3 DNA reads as TGTGCCAGCAGAAAGACGGGGGATCGCACTGAAGCTTTCTTT.

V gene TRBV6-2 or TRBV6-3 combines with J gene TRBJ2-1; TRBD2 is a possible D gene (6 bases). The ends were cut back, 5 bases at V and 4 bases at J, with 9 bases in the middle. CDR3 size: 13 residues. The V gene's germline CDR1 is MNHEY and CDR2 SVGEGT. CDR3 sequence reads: CASSLAGYNEQFF. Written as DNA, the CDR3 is TGTGCCAGCAGTCTCGCGGGGTACAATGAGCAGTTCTTC.

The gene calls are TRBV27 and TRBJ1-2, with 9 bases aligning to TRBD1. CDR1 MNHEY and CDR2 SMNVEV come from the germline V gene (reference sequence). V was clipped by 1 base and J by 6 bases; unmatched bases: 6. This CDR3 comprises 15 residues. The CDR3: CASSLWGQGQNGYTF. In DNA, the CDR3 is TGTGCCAGCAGTTTATGGGGACAGGGTCAGAATGGCTACACCTTC.

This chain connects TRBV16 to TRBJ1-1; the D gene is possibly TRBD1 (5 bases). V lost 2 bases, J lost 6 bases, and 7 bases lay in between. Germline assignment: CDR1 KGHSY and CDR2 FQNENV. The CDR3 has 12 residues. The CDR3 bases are TGTGCCAGCAGCCAAGGGGGGTCTGAAGCTTTCTTT. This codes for CASSQGGSEAFF.

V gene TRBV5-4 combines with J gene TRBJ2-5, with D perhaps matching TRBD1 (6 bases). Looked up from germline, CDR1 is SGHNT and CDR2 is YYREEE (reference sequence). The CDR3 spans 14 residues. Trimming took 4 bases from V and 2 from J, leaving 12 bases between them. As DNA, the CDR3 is TGTGCCAGCAGCATGGACAGCTCACAAGAGACCCAGTACTTC. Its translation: CASSMDSSQETQYF.

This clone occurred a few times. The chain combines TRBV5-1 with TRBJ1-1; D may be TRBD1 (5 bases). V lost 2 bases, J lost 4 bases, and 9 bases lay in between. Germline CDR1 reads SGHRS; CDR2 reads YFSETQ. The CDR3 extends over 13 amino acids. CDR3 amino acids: CASSLGESTEAFF. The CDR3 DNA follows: TGCGCCAGCAGCTTAGGGGAAAGCACTGAAGCTTTCTTT.

This chain's CDR3 is CASSLLGGEQYF. CDR3 DNA: TGTGCCAGCAGCCTATTGGGGGGAGAGCAGTACTTC. The chain carries TRBV11-3 and TRBJ2-7, with TRBD2 as a possible D gene (6 bases). Germline V CDR1 and CDR2: SGHNT, YENEEA. This CDR3 is built from 12 residues. V was trimmed by 5 bases and J by 7 bases, leaving 12 bases between them.

Written as DNA, the CDR3 is TGTGCCAGCAGCTACCACAGGGAGGGGAGTGAAAAACTGTTTTTT. Protein product: CASSYHREGSEKLFF. This chain uses TRBV7-9 with TRBJ1-4, with a possible D match to TRBD1 (6 bases). The germline V gene encodes CDR1 SEHNR and CDR2 FQNEAQ (reference sequence). The CDR3 has 15 residues. The ends were cut back, 4 bases at V and 7 bases at J, with 16 bases in the middle.

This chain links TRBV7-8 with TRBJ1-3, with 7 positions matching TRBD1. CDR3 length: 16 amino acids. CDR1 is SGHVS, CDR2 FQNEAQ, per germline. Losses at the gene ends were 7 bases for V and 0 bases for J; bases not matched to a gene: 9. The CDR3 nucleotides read TGTGCCAGCACCAAACGACAGGGCATCTCTGGAAACACCATATATTTT. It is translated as CASTKRQGISGNTIYF.

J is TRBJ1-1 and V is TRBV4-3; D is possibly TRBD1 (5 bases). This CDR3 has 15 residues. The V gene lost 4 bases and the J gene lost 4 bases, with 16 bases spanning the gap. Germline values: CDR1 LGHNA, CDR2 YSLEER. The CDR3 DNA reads TGCGCCAGCAGCCCTCAAGCGGGGCAGGCCACTGAAGCTTTCTTT. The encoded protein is CASSPQAGQATEAFF.

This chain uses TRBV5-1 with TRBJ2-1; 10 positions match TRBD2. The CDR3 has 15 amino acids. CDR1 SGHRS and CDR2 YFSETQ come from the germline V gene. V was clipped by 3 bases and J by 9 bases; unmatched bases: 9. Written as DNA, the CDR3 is TGCGCCAGCAGCTCGTCTAGCGGGGGTTCTCGTGAGCAGTTCTTC. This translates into CASSSSSGGSREQFF.

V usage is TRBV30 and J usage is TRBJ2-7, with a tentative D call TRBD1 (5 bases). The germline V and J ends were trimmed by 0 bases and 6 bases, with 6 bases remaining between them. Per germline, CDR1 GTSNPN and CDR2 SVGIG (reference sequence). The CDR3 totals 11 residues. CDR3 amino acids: CAWSVGAEQYF. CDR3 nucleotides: TGTGCCTGGAGTGTTGGGGCCGAGCAGTACTTC.

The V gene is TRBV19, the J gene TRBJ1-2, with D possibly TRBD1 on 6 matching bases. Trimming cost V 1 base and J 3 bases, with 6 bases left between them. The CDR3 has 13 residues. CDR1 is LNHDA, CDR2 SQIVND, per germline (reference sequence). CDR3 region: CASSIAGDYGYTF. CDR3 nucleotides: TGTGCCAGTAGTATAGCAGGGGACTATGGCTACACCTTC.

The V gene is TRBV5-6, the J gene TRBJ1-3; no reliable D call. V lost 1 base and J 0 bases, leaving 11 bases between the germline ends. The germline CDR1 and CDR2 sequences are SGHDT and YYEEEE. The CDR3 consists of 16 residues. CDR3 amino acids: CASSLPGSPSGNTIYF. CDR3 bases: TGTGCCAGCAGCTTGCCCGGGAGCCCCTCTGGAAACACCATATATTTT. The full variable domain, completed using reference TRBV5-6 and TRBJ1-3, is DAGVTQSPTHLIKTRGQQVTLRCSPKSGHDTVSWYQQALGQGPQFIFQYYEEEERQRGNFPDRFSGHQFPNYSSELNVNALLLGDSALYLCASSLPGSPSGNTIYFGEGSWLTVV.

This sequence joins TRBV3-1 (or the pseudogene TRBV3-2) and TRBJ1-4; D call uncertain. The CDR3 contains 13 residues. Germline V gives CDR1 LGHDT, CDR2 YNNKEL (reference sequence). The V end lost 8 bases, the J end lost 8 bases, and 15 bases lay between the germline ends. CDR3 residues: CASRSVSGEKLFF. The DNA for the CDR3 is TGTGCCAGCCGGTCTGTCAGCGGCGAAAAACTGTTTTTT.